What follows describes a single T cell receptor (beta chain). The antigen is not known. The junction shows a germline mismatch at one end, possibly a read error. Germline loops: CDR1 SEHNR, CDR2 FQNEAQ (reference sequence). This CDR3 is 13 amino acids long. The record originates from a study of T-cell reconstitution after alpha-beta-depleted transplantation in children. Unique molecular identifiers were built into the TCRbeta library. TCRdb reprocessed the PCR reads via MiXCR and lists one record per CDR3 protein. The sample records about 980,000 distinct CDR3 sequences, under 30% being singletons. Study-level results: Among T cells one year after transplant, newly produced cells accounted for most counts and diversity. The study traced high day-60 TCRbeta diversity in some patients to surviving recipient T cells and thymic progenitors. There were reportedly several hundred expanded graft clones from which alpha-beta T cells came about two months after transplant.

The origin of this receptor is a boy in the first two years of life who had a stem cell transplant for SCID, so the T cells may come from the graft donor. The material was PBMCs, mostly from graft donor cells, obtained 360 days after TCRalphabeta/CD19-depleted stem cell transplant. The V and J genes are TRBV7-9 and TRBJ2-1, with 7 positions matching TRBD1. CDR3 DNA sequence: TGTGCCAGCAGCCTAATCCGGGACAGCGTTACTGTCTTC. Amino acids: CASSLIRDSVTVF.